This entry features one TCR beta chain sequence. The antigen remains unidentified. Each sample had two DNA replicates, 0.45 to 0.65 ug blood or around 1.5 ug tissue. Using immunoSEQ multiplex PCR, the repertoire was profiled, and TCRdb retains in-frame clones only, with some absent. The table includes roughly 57,000 clones, 90% to 95% detected once. This sample is part of a study of early stage breast cancer tumors. Between the trimmed V and J ends, which lost 5 bases and 0 bases, there was a span of 11 bases. CDR3 length: 15 residues. Germline CDR1 and CDR2: GTSNPN and SVGIG (reference sequence). Whole-study findings and limits: Comparing each tissue with blood distinguished tumor from normal in about 90% of the 16 patients. Compared with adjacent normal breast, tumors showed about 2.3-fold denser, more clonal T cells.

Sequenced: blood. The receptor comes from a person between 65 and 79 years old with breast cancer. The chain combines TRBV30 with TRBJ2-6; TRBD1 is a possible D gene (5 bases). CDR3 loop: CAWDRQSSGANVLTF. CDR3 bases: TGTGCCTGGGATAGACAGTCCTCTGGGGCCAACGTCCTGACTTTC. The complete variable domain, with remaining parts taken from reference TRBV30 and TRBJ2-6, reads SQTIHQWPATLVQPVGSPLSLECTVEGTSNPNLYWYRQAAGRGLQLLFYSVGIGQISSEVPQNLSASRPQDRQFILSSKKLLLSDSGFYLCAWDRQSSGANVLTFGAGSRLTVL.